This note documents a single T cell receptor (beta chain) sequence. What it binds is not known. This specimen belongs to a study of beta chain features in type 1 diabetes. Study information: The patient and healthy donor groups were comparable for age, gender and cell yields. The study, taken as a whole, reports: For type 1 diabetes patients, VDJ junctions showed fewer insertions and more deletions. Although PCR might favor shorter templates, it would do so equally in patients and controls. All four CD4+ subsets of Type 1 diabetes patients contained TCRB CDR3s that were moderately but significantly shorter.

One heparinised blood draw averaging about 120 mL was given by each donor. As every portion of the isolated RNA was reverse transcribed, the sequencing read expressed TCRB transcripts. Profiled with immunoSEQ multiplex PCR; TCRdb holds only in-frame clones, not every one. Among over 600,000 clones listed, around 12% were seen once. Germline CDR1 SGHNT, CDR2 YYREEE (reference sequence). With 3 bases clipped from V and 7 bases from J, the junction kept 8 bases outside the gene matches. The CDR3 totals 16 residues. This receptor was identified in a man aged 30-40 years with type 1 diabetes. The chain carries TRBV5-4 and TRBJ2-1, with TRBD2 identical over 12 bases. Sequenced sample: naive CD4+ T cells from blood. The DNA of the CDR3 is TGTGCCAGCAGCTCCGTACTAGCGGGGGGTGGGAATGAGCAGTTCTTC. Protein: CASSSVLAGGGNEQFF.